The T cell receptor beta chain under discussion was sequenced for a study of blood T cell repertoires in COVID-19. During active infection, Seattle patients enrolled and were then monitored through disease. The V end lost 1 base, the J end lost 1 base, and 18 bases lay between the germline ends. Germline V gene data show CDR1 as LGHDT and CDR2 as YNNKEL (reference sequence). The CDR3 has 18 amino acids. Some clones are missing from TCRdb's copy, which holds only in-frame ones; the method was immunoSEQ multiplex PCR. This sample has about 62,000 clones; 80% to 90% occur once, and the top ten carry 15% to 20%.

This TCR was recovered from a woman aged 55-70 years with COVID-19, enrolled during active disease. This chain joins TRBV3-1 (or the pseudogene TRBV3-2) and TRBJ2-3; D possibly corresponds to TRBD2 (6 bases). Specimen: peripheral blood. This chain's CDR3 is CASSQVGGSRTRTDTQYF. The CDR3 DNA reads TGTGCCAGCAGCCAAGTGGGGGGAAGCCGGACCCGCACAGATACGCAGTATTTT.